The clone carrying this TCR beta chain turned up a few times. What it binds is not known. Germline lookup yields CDR1 SGHAT and CDR2 FQNNGV. The CDR3 covers 14 residues. The trim removed 0 bases at V and 10 bases at J, leaving 6 bases unmatched. Treatment here: approximately nine-day PBMC culture with coronavirus spike peptide pools or control peptides (ViraFEST assay). Every well contained approximately 2 million PBMCs, which were grown with around 10 IU/ml IL-2 and approximately 9.9 ug/ml peptide pools. Cultured CD4+ T cell DNA was sequenced using the Oncomine TCR Beta short-read assay. In TCRdb, the PCR reads were re-called with MiXCR into one record per CDR3 protein. The sample has about 12,000 distinct CDR3 sequences; over 30% are singletons. The data were taken from a study of vaccination and CD4 T cells after COVID-19. Study in general: The convalescent group had six males, four females, seven Caucasians, two Asians, one multiracial. Taking of post-vaccine samples occurred a median approximately 70 days after dose two (range 14 to 241).

Regarding the study as a whole: Analysis covered relatively few convalescent patients and lacked any early post-infection timepoints.

The sequencing input was cultured CD4+ T cells from blood. The receptor was derived from a human donor with COVID-19. V usage is TRBV11-2 and J usage is TRBJ2-3; 8 nucleotides align to TRBD1. The chain's CDR3 is CASSLDIRQGSQYF. The CDR3 nucleotides are TGTGCCAGCAGCTTAGACATAAGACAGGGGTCGCAGTATTTT.